The rows below give T cell receptor beta chains drawn from one sample of a study of blood T cell repertoires in COVID-19. Some clones are missing from TCRdb's copy, which holds only in-frame ones; the method was immunoSEQ multiplex PCR. The data hold roughly 150,000 clones, with more than 65% observed a single time. Sequencing input: peripheral blood. These receptors came from a man in his 70s with active or convalescent COVID-19. CDR3s leave out the opening cysteine and the closing phenylalanine or tryptophan. Size is stated for part of the rows, as once, few or many counts, or as a class when the clone is expanded.

clone_size | j_call | v_call | cdr3_aa
NA | TRBJ2-3 | TRBV7-2 | ASSLYAATTDTQY
once | TRBJ2-7 | TRBV20-1 | SASSGGGKPYEQY
NA | TRBJ1-1 | TRBV7-8 | ASSLLREARNTEAF
NA | TRBJ2-7 | TRBV7-9 | ASSFLPGQGLSEQY
NA | TRBJ2-7 | TRBV18 | ASSSGGAQFYEQY
NA | TRBJ1-3 | TRBV18 | ASSPTTWDSPGNTIY
once | TRBJ2-3 | TRBV5-1 | ASSLAGTSDVGDTQY
NA | TRBJ2-3 | TRBV7-2 | ASSLGRGPDTQY
NA | TRBJ2-1 | TRBV19 | ASSIQAESSYNEQF
NA | TRBJ2-7 | TRBV5-5 | ASSLVDRENEQY
NA | TRBJ1-1 | TRBV12-2 | ASRFGFPRGGKGMRTEAF
NA | TRBJ1-2 | TRBV7-9 | ASSNRDRPIYGYT
NA | TRBJ1-4 | TRBV9 | ASSAAGTEDEKLF
few | TRBJ1-3 | TRBV7-9 | ASSPSRHLLSGNTIY
NA | TRBJ1-2 | TRBV5-5 | ASSTQAGNYGYT
NA | TRBJ2-5 | TRBV28 | ASSPMGLFKETQY
NA | TRBJ1-2 | TRBV25-1 | ASSVDRGGYGYT
NA | TRBJ2-5 | TRBV5-1 | ASSRGQGTETQY
NA | TRBJ2-5 | TRBV20-1 | SARVRETQY
once | TRBJ2-5 | TRBV14 | ASSPWTSGETQY
NA | TRBJ2-1 | TRBV4-1 | ASSQESGALVHEQF
NA | TRBJ2-1 | TRBV5-4 | ASRGPLQPTDTTNEQF
NA | TRBJ1-2 | TRBV6-6 | ASRDTGGNYGYT
NA | TRBJ2-1 | TRBV6-5 | ASSSSRGGNYNEQF
NA | TRBJ1-4 | TRBV5-1 | ASSPQPSRANEKLF
few | TRBJ2-2 | TRBV6-6 | ASSHLPPRFGNTGELF
NA | TRBJ1-4 | TRBV4-3 | ASSLRDRENEKLF
NA | TRBJ1-1 | TRBV28 | ASSPPGRVSTEAF
NA | TRBJ2-2 | TRBV19 | ASSVTGAAGGELF
NA | TRBJ1-2 | TRBV6-6 | ASSYLTEGYGYT
once | TRBJ2-1 | TRBV28 | ASRRMSEQF
few | TRBJ1-6 | TRBV18 | ASSLAVNNSPLH
NA | TRBJ2-7 | TRBV30 | AWSASAVSFSYEQY
once | TRBJ2-7 | TRBV4-3 | ASSQDWRPLYEQY
NA | TRBJ1-3 | TRBV28 | ASHSPGPNTIY
once | TRBJ1-1 | TRBV2 | ASSGSLGRAEAF
NA | TRBJ2-7 | TRBV6-5 | ASSYSTGSGAYEQY
NA | TRBJ2-6 | TRBV15 | ATTPGGTGANVLT
few | TRBJ1-5 | TRBV19 | ASSRTGGYQPQH
NA | TRBJ2-7 | TRBV28 | ASSRPRGNYEQY
many | TRBJ2-3 | TRBV18 | ASSPYTDTQY
NA | TRBJ2-7 | TRBV15 | ATSRGGLAGGLGSYEQY
NA | TRBJ2-7 | TRBV7-2 | ASSLAPRITSGHEQY
NA | TRBJ1-1 | TRBV6-5 | ASSYRQGEAF
NA | TRBJ1-2 | TRBV6-5 | ASSYSRGLTYGYT
NA | TRBJ2-1 | TRBV15 | ATSRGLIAGGDEQF
once | TRBJ2-7 | TRBV6-2/TRBV6-3 | ASSFPGGFSYEQY
once | TRBJ1-3 | TRBV5-8 | ASSTTGRENTIY
NA | TRBJ1-5 | TRBV28 | ASSLFTRGGRSNQPQH
NA | TRBJ2-1 | TRBV7-2 | ASSLMDSYNEQF
NA | TRBJ2-5 | TRBV28 | ASHTSLETQY
NA | TRBJ1-1 | TRBV7-9 | ASTNPGRGEAF
once | TRBJ1-4 | TRBV5-1 | ASSPRDIREKLF
NA | TRBJ1-5 | TRBV28 | ASSWPRGAQPQH
NA | TRBJ1-2 | TRBV5-5 | ASSLRTGISYGYT